The present TCR beta chain was sequenced within a study of shared clonotypes between healthy human individuals. The germline V gene encodes CDR1 MDHEN and CDR2 SYDVKM. The CDR3 has 17 residues. J gave up 5 bases and V 0 bases, and 8 bases lay outside the gene matches. Here immunoSEQ multiplex PCR was the method, and the copy in TCRdb shows in-frame clones only, minus some. The repertoire holds about 1 million clones, with approximately 78% as singletons. This receptor was obtained from a man aged 18 to 30 in good health. Some clones in this sample may be carry-over from other donors' samples. The rearrangement links TRBV28 to TRBJ2-3, with 10 bases aligning to TRBD1. Sequencing used memory CD4+ T cells from PBMCs. Described subset: CD45RA-negative fraction. CDR3: CASSLWTGTGDGDTQYF. CDR3 nucleotide sequence: TGTGCCAGCAGTTTATGGACCGGGACAGGGGACGGAGATACGCAGTATTTT.